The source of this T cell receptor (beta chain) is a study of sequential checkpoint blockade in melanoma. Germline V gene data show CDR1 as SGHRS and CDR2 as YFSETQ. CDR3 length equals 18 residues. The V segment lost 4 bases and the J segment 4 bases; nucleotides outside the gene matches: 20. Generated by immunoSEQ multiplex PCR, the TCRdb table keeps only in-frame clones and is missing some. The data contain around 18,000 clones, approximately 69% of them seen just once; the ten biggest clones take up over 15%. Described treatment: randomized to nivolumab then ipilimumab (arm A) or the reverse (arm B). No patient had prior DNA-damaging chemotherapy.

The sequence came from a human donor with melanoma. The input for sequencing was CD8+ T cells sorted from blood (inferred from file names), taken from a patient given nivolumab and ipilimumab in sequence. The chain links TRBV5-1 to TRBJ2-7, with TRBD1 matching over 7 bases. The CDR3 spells CASSPLGQSSTTGYEQYF. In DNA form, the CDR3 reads TGCGCCAGCAGCCCTCTCGGCCAGTCGAGCACGACAGGGTACGAGCAGTACTTC.